These 3 T cell receptor beta chains came from one sample sequenced in a study of blood T cell repertoires in COVID-19. Clones were sequenced by immunoSEQ multiplex PCR, and TCRdb holds only the in-frame ones, with some missing. This table holds 30,000 to 40,000 clones, around four fifths found once. The material sequenced was peripheral blood. The receptors shown here come from a man aged 45 to 65 with active COVID-19.

V is TRBV27 and J is TRBJ2-2; 11 bases align to TRBD2. V was pared by 6 bases and J by 4 bases, with 7 bases of the junction left unmatched. The CDR3 is 16 amino acids. Per germline, CDR1 MNHEY and CDR2 SMNVEV (reference sequence). Here the CDR3 reads CASRPLAGGPTGELFF. The CDR3 bases are TGTGCCAGCAGACCCCTAGCGGGGGGCCCCACCGGGGAGCTGTTTTTT.

V and J are TRBV7-8 and TRBJ2-3; D not resolved. V lost 1 base and J lost 4, with 9 bases in between. The CDR3 is 14 amino acids. Germline V gene lookup returns CDR1 SGHVS and CDR2 FQNEAQ. The CDR3 loop reads CASSLVVLSDTQYF. CDR3 DNA sequence: TGTGCCAGCAGCTTAGTCGTCTTGTCAGATACGCAGTATTTT. Looking up the rest from reference TRBV7-8 and TRBJ2-3 gives the full variable domain: GAGVSQSPRYKVAKRGQDVALRCDPISGHVSLFWYQQALGQGPEFLTYFQNEAQLDKSGLPSDRFFAERPEGSVSTLKIQRTQQEDSAVYLCASSLVVLSDTQYFGPGTRLTVL.

V usage is TRBV6-5 and J usage is TRBJ1-4, with a weak D call TRBD1 (5 bases). Germline CDR1 and CDR2: MNHEY and SVGAGI. Trimming stripped 6 bases from V and 7 bases from J, with 9 bases between. The CDR3 has 12 residues. The CDR3 bases are TGTGCCAGCAGCCAGGGAATTGAAAAACTGTTTTTT. It is translated as CASSQGIEKLFF.